Listed below are T cell receptor beta chains from one sample, sequenced in a study of T cells in Graves' hyperthyroidism and ophthalmopathy. TCRdb re-analysed the multiplex PCR reads in MiXCR, keeping a single row per CDR3 protein. The sample lists under 350,000 distinct CDR3 sequences; over 15% were seen once. The specimen was blood. The origin of the receptors is a woman aged 50 to 65 with Graves' hyperthyroidism. The CDR3 runs from the conserved cysteine through the conserved F or W. The D gene is left open where the match is weak. Size values are once, few and many counts, or a class for expanded clones, and some rows have none.

>many|TRBV11-2|TRBJ2-7|NA
CASSLGTGAVEQYF
TGTGCCAGCAGCTTAGGTACGGGGGCCGTCGAGCAGTACTTC
>few|TRBV7-9|TRBJ2-3|TRBD2
CASPVSGGTQYF
TGTGCCAGCCCCGTGTCGGGGGGTACGCAGTATTTT
>many|TRBV5-1|TRBJ2-1|NA
CASSFVEEQFF
TGCGCCAGCAGCTTCGTTGAGGAGCAGTTCTTC
>NA|TRBV20-1|TRBJ2-3|NA
CSAAGGLAGTDTQYF
TGCAGTGCTGCAGGAGGGCTAGCTGGCACAGATACGCAGTATTTT
>many|TRBV2|TRBJ2-3|TRBD1
CASSDRGYTDTQYF
TGTGCCAGCAGTGACAGGGGGTACACAGATACGCAGTATTTT
>few|TRBV28|TRBJ2-7|NA
CASSLIVAGGEQYF
TGTGCCAGCAGTTTAATCGTGGCAGGAGGCGAGCAGTACTTC
>many|TRBV6-1|TRBJ2-1|TRBD2
CASSRREAGNEQFF
TGTGCCAGCAGTCGTAGGGAAGCGGGAAATGAGCAGTTCTTC
>NA|TRBV29-1|TRBJ1-2|NA
CSVEGVGERGYGYTF
TGCAGCGTTGAAGGAGTCGGGGAAAGGGGCTATGGCTACACCTTC
>many|TRBV6-1|TRBJ1-1|NA
CASTLTGMNTEAFF
TGTGCCAGCACCCTCACAGGCATGAACACTGAAGCTTTCTTT
>NA|TRBV6-2/TRBV6-3|TRBJ2-7|NA
CATKERRTTYEQYF
TGTGCCACTAAAGAACGACGGACGACCTACGAGCAGTACTTC
>few|TRBV28|TRBJ1-2|NA
CASSSTPTQNYGYTF
TGTGCCAGCAGTTCCACCCCAACTCAGAACTATGGCTACACCTTC
>many|TRBV5-1|TRBJ2-1|NA
CASRTPYNEQFF
TGCGCCAGCAGGACACCTTACAATGAGCAGTTCTTC
>NA|TRBV2|TRBJ2-7|NA
CASGDDRSAYEQYF
TGTGCCAGCGGGGACGACAGGAGCGCCTACGAGCAGTACTTC
>few|TRBV20-1|TRBJ1-1|NA
CSARVLATEAFF
TGCAGTGCTAGAGTGTTGGCCACTGAAGCTTTCTTT
>NA|TRBV20-1|TRBJ2-7|TRBD1
CSATKPGQGPYEQYF
TGCAGTGCCACCAAACCGGGACAGGGGCCCTACGAGCAGTACTTC
>many|TRBV6-1|TRBJ1-2|NA
CASSERTSGRSGNYGYTF
TGTGCCAGCAGTGAACGGACGAGCGGACGGTCGGGGAACTATGGCTACACCTTC
>NA|TRBV5-5|TRBJ2-1|NA
CASSSLGGVYNEQFF
TGTGCCAGCAGCTCATTGGGAGGCGTTTACAATGAGCAGTTCTTC
>many|TRBV29-1|TRBJ2-2|NA
CSVEQDTGELFF
TGCAGCGTCGAGCAGGACACCGGGGAGCTGTTTTTT
>NA|TRBV12-3/TRBV12-4|TRBJ2-1|NA
CASSFLRMKYNEQFF
TGTGCCAGCAGTTTTTTGCGGATGAAATACAATGAGCAGTTCTTC
>NA|TRBV6-9|TRBJ2-4|TRBD1
CASSYGQVRAKNIQYF
TGTGCCAGCAGTTACGGACAGGTCCGAGCCAAAAACATTCAGTACTTC
>NA|TRBV6-1|TRBJ2-7|TRBD2
CASSSTLGLAGYEQYF
TGTGCCAGCAGCTCAACCCTCGGACTAGCGGGGTACGAGCAGTACTTC
>many|TRBV3-1|TRBJ2-1|NA
CASSPLIQGNEQFF
TGTGCCAGCAGCCCCTTGATTCAGGGGAATGAGCAGTTCTTC
>NA|TRBV6-2/TRBV6-3|TRBJ2-1|TRBD2
CASSYIGITGGPNNEQFF
TGTGCCAGCAGTTACATAGGGATTACGGGAGGGCCTAACAATGAGCAGTTCTTC
>many|TRBV20-1|TRBJ1-1|NA
CSARVGRGGPGSVGNTEAFF
TGCAGTGCTAGAGTCGGCAGGGGTGGGCCAGGGAGTGTGGGGAACACTGAAGCTTTCTTT
>many|TRBV2|TRBJ1-2|NA
CASSVTVNYGGYTF
TGTGCCAGCAGTGTAACAGTGAACTATGGGGGCTACACCTTC
>NA|TRBV29-1|TRBJ2-3|NA
CSVRHGLDTQYF
TGCAGCGTTCGGCACGGGCTAGATACGCAGTATTTT
>few|TRBV6-4|TRBJ2-1|NA
CASSYVGDEQFF
TGTGCCAGCAGTTACGTGGGCGATGAGCAGTTCTTC
>few|TRBV20-1|TRBJ2-5|TRBD1
CSATGQVQETQYF
TGCAGTGCTACAGGACAGGTTCAAGAGACCCAGTACTTC